This T cell receptor (beta chain) was obtained from a study of T cell repertoires in cytomegalovirus infection. Regarding the study as a whole: The response measured ex vivo was dominated by TCR beta clonotypes (HLA-C-restricted and CMV-specific).

Comment on this clonotype: Its antigen is as yet unknown.

MiXCR was run by TCRdb on the reads, yielding one entry per CDR3 protein. Here the sample spans approximately 170,000 distinct CDR3 sequences, roughly 15% being singletons. Germline CDR1 reads LNHDA; CDR2 reads SQIVND (reference sequence). The V gene lost 4 bases and the J gene lost 7 bases, with 8 bases spanning the gap. The CDR3 sequence is 12 residues long. This chain connects TRBV19 to TRBJ2-1; D unresolved. The source is a human donor in good health (CMV status not recorded). Some clones in this sample may be carry-over from other donors' samples. Material: CD8+ T cells from PBMCs. The CDR3, as DNA: TGTGCCAGTAGTACCGGATTGAATGAGCAGTTCTTC. Translation gives CASSTGLNEQFF. The variable domain in full, completed from reference TRBV19 and TRBJ2-1, reads DGGITQSPKYLFRKEGQNVTLSCEQNLNHDAMYWYRQDPGQGLRLIYYSQIVNDFQKGDIAEGYSVSREKKESFPLTVTSAQKNPTAFYLCASSTGLNEQFFGPGTRLTVL.